The 10 T cell receptor beta chains below were found in one sample sequenced in a study of cytomegalovirus exposure and HLA in healthy donors. PCR amplification relied on 60 Vbeta primers (plus 13 Jbeta primers). The table came from immunoSEQ multiplex PCR; TCRdb's copy has only in-frame clones and leaves some out. The sample yields 130,000 to 150,000 clones, 60% to 85% seen once. The sequencing input was PBMCs. All receptors come from a male donor in good health and CMV-seronegative.

This clone was seen a single time. This chain uses TRBV27 with TRBJ2-5, with 7 bases matching TRBD1. The DNA end is a closer match to TRBJ2-7, so the J assignment may be wrong. CDR1 MNHEY and CDR2 SMNVEV come from the germline V gene (reference sequence). The CDR3 is 14 residues long. CDR3 sequence: CASSSGTETYEQYF. The CDR3 nucleotides are TGTGCCAGCAGTTCGGGGACAGAGACCTACGAGCAGTACTTC.

This rearrangement joins TRBV9 to TRBJ1-1; no definite D call. The germline V gene encodes CDR1 SGDLS and CDR2 YYNGEE. The V gene lost 4 bases and the J gene lost 6 bases, with 19 bases spanning the gap. CDR3 length equals 15 residues. The CDR3 coding sequence is TGTGCCAGCAGCCCCCGAGGAGGGATTTCTGCTGAAGCTTTCTTT. This gives the protein CASSPRGGISAEAFF. The variable domain in full, completed from reference TRBV9 and TRBJ1-1, reads DSGVTQTPKHLITATGQRVTLRCSPRSGDLSVYWYQQSLDQGLQFLIQYYNGEERAKGNILERFSAQQFPDLHSELNLSSLELGDSALYFCASSPRGGISAEAFFGQGTRLTVV.

This chain connects TRBV6-5 to TRBJ2-5; no clear D. The germline V gene encodes CDR1 MNHEY and CDR2 SVGAGI. Trimming removed 0 bases at V and 0 bases at J, with 8 bases between. The length of the CDR3 is 15 residues. The CDR3 bases are TGTGCCAGCAGTTACTCGAATCGGTACCAAGAGACCCAGTACTTC. The encoded protein is CASSYSNRYQETQYF.

The chain combines TRBV9 with TRBJ2-3, with D possibly TRBD1 on 6 matching bases. The CDR3 runs 16 residues. Trimming shortened V by 0 bases and J by 1 base, and 12 bases separated the two germline ends. The germline V gene has CDR1 SGDLS and CDR2 YYNGEE. CDR3 nucleotides: TGTGCCAGCAGCGTAGGGGGGCCTCGGGGCACAGATACGCAGTATTTT. Its protein is CASSVGGPRGTDTQYF. Full variable domain (rest looked up from reference TRBV9 and TRBJ2-3): DSGVTQTPKHLITATGQRVTLRCSPRSGDLSVYWYQQSLDQGLQFLIQYYNGEERAKGNILERFSAQQFPDLHSELNLSSLELGDSALYFCASSVGGPRGTDTQYFGPGTRLTVL.

V gene TRBV7-2 combines with J gene TRBJ1-2; perhaps TRBD1 as D (6 bases). The germline V gene encodes CDR1 SGHTA and CDR2 FQGNSA. The CDR3 covers 13 residues. V dropped 1 base and J dropped 8 bases, with 11 bases sitting between them. Here the CDR3 reads CASSLGSGEGYTF. CDR3 sequence (DNA): TGTGCCAGCAGCTTAGGATCAGGGGAAGGCTACACCTTC.

V and J are TRBV13 and TRBJ1-3; 9 bases match TRBD1. Germline V lookup: CDR1 PRHDT, CDR2 FYEKMQ (reference sequence). The CDR3 contains 19 residues. The ends lost 5 bases at V and 2 bases at J; junction bases unmatched: 16. CDR3: CASSGHDPDRGRTGNTIYF. The CDR3 nucleotides read TGTGCCAGCAGCGGCCACGACCCGGACAGGGGACGGACTGGAAACACCATATATTTT.

The genes are TRBV18 and TRBJ1-1, with D possibly TRBD1 on 5 matching bases. The CDR3 extends over 16 amino acids. Trimming took 3 bases from V and 0 from J, leaving 14 bases between them. The germline CDR1 and CDR2 sequences are KGHSH and LQKENI. CDR3 coding DNA: TGTGCCAGCTCACCCCCTTTGACGGACATGAACACTGAAGCTTTCTTT. It specifies CASSPPLTDMNTEAFF.

The V gene is TRBV10-3, the J gene TRBJ2-5; D may be TRBD1 (6 bases). V lost 9 bases and J 5 bases, leaving 13 bases between the germline ends. The CDR3 length is 12 residues. In germline, CDR1 is ENHRY, CDR2 SYGVKD. CDR3 in amino acids: CAMKGDGETQYF. The CDR3 DNA is TGTGCCATGAAGGGGGATGGGGAGACCCAGTACTTC.

J is TRBJ2-7 and V is TRBV4-2; D uncertain. With 4 bases removed from V and 0 bases from J, the gap between germline ends came to 13 bases. The germline gives CDR1 LGHNA, CDR2 YNFKEQ. The CDR3 sequence is 15 residues long. The DNA of the CDR3 is TGTGCCAGCAGCCCACGAGGAGAAATCTCCTACGAGCAGTACTTC. Translating gives CASSPRGEISYEQYF.

CDR3 DNA: TGCGCCAGCAGCCGGGCTATAGCGGGAGTTAATGAGCAGTTCTTC. As protein: CASSRAIAGVNEQFF. The chain uses TRBV5-1 and TRBJ2-1; 9 nucleotides align to TRBD2. Per germline, CDR1 SGHRS and CDR2 YFSETQ. Germline trimming cut 4 bases from V and 7 bases from J; bases unmatched to any gene: 9. This CDR3 comprises 15 residues.